The 30 T cell receptor beta chains below all came from one sample that was sequenced in a study of quantifying T cell responses using KT2 cells. Study-level background: cDNA was made from DNase-treated RNA using alpha and beta constant primers.

An oligo carrying a UMI was ligated to the cDNA 3' end. First-round PCR used about 4 cycles and beta primers RC1.1 and RC1.2 covering TRBC1 and TRBC2. TCRdb ran MiXCR on the UMI-ligation and nested PCR reads and lists one entry per CDR3 protein. There are 40,000 to 50,000 distinct CDR3 sequences in the sample; over 15% occur only once, and less than 50% lies in the top ten. Sequences were obtained from PBMCs spiked with cells of the T cell clone KT2. Receptors were obtained from a human donor.

This clonotype turned up a few times. The chain recombines TRBV12-3 or TRBV12-4 with TRBJ2-1, with D maybe TRBD1 (6 bases). This CDR3 has 15 amino acids. V was pared by 1 base and J by 6 bases, with 13 bases between. CDR3 amino acids: CASSLGQGLINEQFF. The CDR3 DNA sequence: TGTGCCAGCAGTTTAGGGCAGGGGCTTATCAATGAGCAGTTCTTC.

This clonotype showed up just a few times. J is TRBJ1-5 and V is TRBV15; D ambiguous. The CDR3 loop spans 14 amino acids. V lost 1 base, J lost 7 bases, and 11 bases lay in between. Germline loops: CDR1 LNHNV, CDR2 YYDKDF (reference sequence). Written as DNA, the CDR3 is TGTGCCACCAGCAGAGTGGGGATATTCCAGCCCCAGCATTTT. It is translated as CATSRVGIFQPQHF. The full variable domain, in which reference TRBV15 and TRBJ1-5 provide the parts outside the CDR3, is DAMVIQNPRYQVTQFGKPVTLSCSQTLNHNVMYWYQQKSSQAPKLLFHYYDKDFNNEADTPDNFQSRRPNTSFCFLDIRSPGLGDTAMYLCATSRVGIFQPQHFGDGTRLSIL.

The chain employs TRBV29-1 and TRBJ2-3, with TRBD1 as a possible D gene (7 bases). Trimming pared 4 bases from V and 6 bases from J, leaving 14 bases between. The CDR3 length is 13 residues. Germline V gives CDR1 SQVTM, CDR2 ANQGSEA. CDR3 DNA: TGCAGCGTTGCTCCAGGGGGGATCGATACGCAGTATTTT. This codes for CSVAPGGIDTQYF.

There are a few counts of this clonotype. This chain joins TRBV5-1 and TRBJ2-7; D unresolved. In germline, CDR1 is SGHRS, CDR2 YFSETQ. The V and J ends lost 4 bases and 3 bases respectively, with 14 bases between them. The CDR3 has 14 residues. CDR3 amino acids: CASSGSGPYYEQYF. The CDR3 bases are TGCGCCAGCAGCGGCTCGGGTCCTTACTACGAGCAGTACTTC.

In this sample, this clonotype turned up a few times. The chain recombines TRBV10-3 with TRBJ2-5; the D gene could be TRBD1 or TRBD2 (5 bases each). Germline CDR1 and CDR2: ENHRY and SYGVKD. V gave up 5 bases and J gave up 5 bases, with 12 bases separating them. The CDR3 covers 13 residues. CDR3 in amino acids: CAISRDPEETQYF. CDR3 DNA: TGTGCCATCAGTAGGGACCCGGAGGAGACCCAGTACTTC.

This chain joins TRBV19 and TRBJ2-4; no reliable D call. Germline-derived CDR1 and CDR2 are LNHDA and SQIVND (reference sequence). There are 14 residues in the CDR3. Trimming stripped 7 bases from V and 1 base from J, with 11 bases between. In DNA, the CDR3 is TGTGCCAGTAACCCAAGTACGGCCAAAAACATTCAGTACTTC. As protein: CASNPSTAKNIQYF.

V and J are TRBV7-9 and TRBJ1-1, with D possibly being TRBD1 (6 bases). V dropped 6 bases and J dropped 1 base, with 15 bases sitting between them. Germline CDR1 SEHNR, CDR2 FQNEAQ (reference sequence). The length of the CDR3 is 15 residues. For the CDR3, the DNA is TGTGCCAGCAGACCGACCGGGACAAGGAACACTGAAGCTTTCTTT. Translated: CASRPTGTRNTEAFF. Complete variable domain (other parts from reference TRBV7-9 and TRBJ1-1): DTGVSQNPRHKITKRGQNVTFRCDPISEHNRLYWYRQTLGQGPEFLTYFQNEAQLEKSRLLSDRFSAERPKGSFSTLEIQRTEQGDSAMYLCASRPTGTRNTEAFFGQGTRLTVV.

The sample holds many counts of this clonotype. This chain connects TRBV6-4 to TRBJ2-2; either TRBD1 or TRBD2 may supply D (6 bases each). V lost 2 bases and J 3 bases, leaving 10 bases between the germline ends. The CDR3 length is 15 residues. The V gene's germline CDR1 is MRHNA and CDR2 SNTAGT. CDR3 region: CASSDGGPDTGELFF. Written as DNA, the CDR3 is TGTGCCAGCAGTGACGGGGGGCCGGACACCGGGGAGCTGTTTTTT.

There are a few counts of this clonotype. The chain recombines TRBV29-1 with TRBJ1-4; no clear D gene. This CDR3 has 14 amino acids. Germline values: CDR1 SQVTM, CDR2 ANQGSEA. V was clipped by 0 bases and J by 6 bases, with 11 bases between them. DNA of the CDR3: TGCAGCGTTGAAGAGTCCGTAAGGGATGAAAAACTGTTTTTT. The encoded protein is CSVEESVRDEKLFF.

V and J are TRBV7-9 and TRBJ2-6, with TRBD2 identical over 7 bases. The V segment lost 5 bases and the J segment 7 bases; nucleotides outside the gene matches: 2. Per germline, CDR1 SEHNR and CDR2 FQNEAQ (reference sequence). The CDR3 totals 13 residues. Written as DNA, the CDR3 is TGTGCCAGCAGCAGGGAGGGTGCCAACGTCCTGACTTTC. Protein sequence: CASSREGANVLTF.

V gene TRBV7-9 combines with J gene TRBJ1-1; D remains ambiguous. Trimming left V 9 bases short and J 1 base short, with 12 bases between. The CDR3 covers 13 residues. Germline lookup yields CDR1 SEHNR and CDR2 FQNEAQ (reference sequence). The CDR3 DNA reads as TGTGCCAGAAATGGACTAAAGAACACTGAAGCTTTCTTT. Protein product: CARNGLKNTEAFF.

This chain joins TRBV4-3 and TRBJ2-2; D is unresolved. The CDR3 contains 16 residues. Germline CDR1 is LGHNA and CDR2 is YSLEER. The ends were cut back, 2 bases at V and 5 bases at J, with 15 bases in the middle. The DNA of the CDR3 is TGCGCCAGCAGCCAACTACCAACTCAAGCAACCGGGGAGCTGTTTTTT. It yields the protein CASSQLPTQATGELFF.

This rearrangement joins TRBV7-9 to TRBJ1-6; D is possibly TRBD1 (5 bases). Per the germline V gene, CDR1 is SEHNR and CDR2 is FQNEAQ (reference sequence). There are 15 residues in the CDR3. With 3 bases removed from V and 5 bases from J, the gap between germline ends came to 11 bases. Here the CDR3 reads CASSFYLQDNSPLHF. In DNA, the CDR3 is TGTGCCAGCAGCTTCTACTTACAGGATAATTCACCCCTCCACTTT.

The table lists this clonotype with many counts. The chain recombines TRBV12-3 or TRBV12-4 with TRBJ2-7; 7 bases line up with TRBD1. The V and J ends lost 4 bases and 5 bases, in that order; junction bases with no gene match: 8. This CDR3 region has 14 residues. CDR3 DNA: TGTGCCAGCAGTTCCCTCGGGACAGATCACGAGCAGTACTTC. Encoded protein: CASSSLGTDHEQYF.

The gene calls are TRBV20-1 and TRBJ2-5; the D call may be TRBD1 or TRBD2 (6 bases each). Trimming shortened V by 6 bases and J by 5 bases, and 13 bases separated the two germline ends. This CDR3 is 12 amino acids long. In germline, CDR1 is DFQATT, CDR2 SNEGSKA (reference sequence). The CDR3 spells CSALQGRETQYF. Here the CDR3 DNA reads TGCAGTGCCCTGCAGGGGAGGGAGACCCAGTACTTC.

This clonotype has more than one count but fewer than ten. The V call is TRBV7-9, the J call TRBJ2-7; a weak D match, TRBD1 (6 bases). The length of the CDR3 is 14 residues. V was shortened by 1 base and J by 2 bases, with 9 bases between the two germline ends. Per germline, CDR1 SEHNR and CDR2 FQNEAQ (reference sequence). The CDR3 here is CASSLGGTTYEQYF. The CDR3 DNA reads TGTGCCAGCAGCTTAGGGGGGACAACCTACGAGCAGTACTTC.

The chain carries TRBV30 and TRBJ2-5; D is unclear. The V end was cut by 1 base, the J end by 9 bases, with 9 bases between. The CDR3 spans 11 residues. Per germline, CDR1 GTSNPN and CDR2 SVGIG (reference sequence). Written as DNA, the CDR3 is TGTGCCTGGAGTGGGGCGGTCGCCCAGTACTTC. It translates to CAWSGAVAQYF.

In this sample, this clonotype turned up a few times. J is TRBJ2-7 and V is TRBV14, with 10 bases identical to TRBD1. The CDR3 has 16 amino acids. V trimming: 4 bases; J trimming: 7 bases; junction bases outside the gene matches: 13. CDR1 is SGHDN, CDR2 FVKESK, per germline. Here the CDR3 DNA reads TGTGCCAGCAGCCTAAGACAGGGGGCGCGCTTCCAAGAGCAGTACTTC. Its translation is CASSLRQGARFQEQYF.

The rearrangement links TRBV14 to TRBJ2-6; the match to TRBD1 covers 9 bases. V gave up 9 bases and J gave up 1 base; unmatched junction bases: 7. CDR3 length: 16 residues. Germline CDR1 reads SGHDN; CDR2 reads FVKESK. The CDR3 DNA reads TGTGCCAGTCGGGACAGGGTAGTATCTGGGGCCAACGTCCTGACTTTC. Protein product: CASRDRVVSGANVLTF.

This clonotype was observed a handful of times. The CDR3 spells CASSSPEGLNGYTF. In nucleotides, the CDR3 is TGTGCCAGCAGCTCCCCAGAAGGGCTGAATGGCTACACCTTC. This chain joins TRBV6-5 and TRBJ1-2; no reliable D call. The CDR3 has 14 residues. V was pared by 6 bases and J by 6 bases, with 17 bases between. Germline-derived CDR1 and CDR2 are MNHEY and SVGAGI.

In this sample, this clonotype turned up a few times. V and J are TRBV7-8 and TRBJ2-2; the D call may be TRBD1 or TRBD2 (5 bases each). The CDR3 contains 14 residues. Germline V gene sequence: CDR1 SGHVS, CDR2 FQNEAQ. The V gene lost 5 bases and the J gene lost 5 bases, with 12 bases spanning the gap. The CDR3 region is CASSRGPTTGELFF. In DNA form, the CDR3 reads TGTGCCAGCAGCCGGGGCCCGACGACCGGGGAGCTGTTTTTT.

The J gene is TRBJ1-1, the V gene TRBV9; possibly TRBD1 for D (6 bases). V lost 0 bases and J lost 4, with 16 bases in between. Germline lookup yields CDR1 SGDLS and CDR2 YYNGEE. The CDR3 has 16 residues. CDR3 sequence reads: CASSVVGGGGSTEAFF. CDR3 in DNA: TGTGCCAGCAGCGTAGTAGGTGGAGGGGGGAGCACTGAAGCTTTCTTT.

The chain recombines TRBV4-1 with TRBJ2-7; no definite D call. V dropped 3 bases and J dropped 0 bases, with 18 bases sitting between them. CDR3 length: 17 residues. Germline CDR1 is MGHRA and CDR2 is YSYEKL. CDR3 sequence: CASSHPVDTPYSYEQYF. CDR3 bases: TGCGCCAGCAGCCATCCCGTGGATACACCCTACTCCTACGAGCAGTACTTC.

This clonotype was seen a handful of times. The gene calls are TRBV3-1 and TRBJ1-2; 7 nucleotides agree with TRBD1. CDR3 size: 13 residues. Germline-derived CDR1 and CDR2 are LGHDT and YNNKEL (reference sequence). The ends lost 3 bases at V and 7 bases at J; junction bases unmatched: 5. This CDR3 reads CASSHLQGIGYTF. The CDR3 DNA sequence: TGTGCCAGCAGCCACCTACAGGGGATTGGCTACACCTTC.

The chain has TRBV12-3 or TRBV12-4 and TRBJ2-3, with 10 positions matching TRBD2. This CDR3 contains 17 residues. J gave up 4 bases and V 2 bases, and 9 bases lay outside the gene matches. The CDR3 loop is CASSLFPSGSGADTQYF. For the CDR3, the DNA is TGTGCCAGCAGTTTATTTCCTAGCGGGAGTGGCGCAGATACGCAGTATTTT.

The rearrangement joins TRBV7-3 to TRBJ1-1, with a weak D call TRBD1 (5 bases). Germline assignment: CDR1 SGHTA and CDR2 FQGTGA. The CDR3 totals 16 residues. Trimming took 5 bases from V and 7 from J, leaving 23 bases between them. Written as DNA, the CDR3 is TGTGCCAGCAGCGAGTCCGGGACGGATGCTTCCATTGAAGCTTTCTTT. Encoded protein: CASSESGTDASIEAFF.

The chain joins TRBV10-1 to TRBJ2-1; TRBD1 is a possible D gene (6 bases). V lost 4 bases and J 2 bases, leaving 15 bases between the germline ends. CDR3 length equals 16 residues. Germline values: CDR1 WNHNN, CDR2 SYGVQD (reference sequence). The CDR3 DNA is TGCGCCAGCAGTGGAGGACGTCAGGGGCCCTACAATGAGCAGTTCTTC. This gives the protein CASSGGRQGPYNEQFF.

Ten or more counts support this clonotype. The rearrangement joins TRBV2 to TRBJ2-2, with D perhaps being TRBD1 or TRBD2 (5 bases each). Trimming shortened V by 6 bases and J by 8 bases, and 19 bases separated the two germline ends. The CDR3 covers 15 residues. The V gene's germline CDR1 is SNHLY and CDR2 FYNNEI. The CDR3 protein is CASSQLLGVPGELFF. The DNA for the CDR3 is TGTGCCAGCAGCCAACTCTTGGGGGTTCCGGGGGAGCTGTTTTTT.

This clonotype rates as medium-sized. The chain has TRBV6-4 and TRBJ1-1, with 11 bases that match TRBD1. CDR3 length equals 14 residues. The junction had 2 bases not matched to a gene; V was cut back by 4 bases and J by 4 bases. CDR1 and CDR2 (germline): MRHNA, SNTAGT. The CDR3 spells CASSAGTGGTEAFF. The CDR3 DNA follows: TGTGCCAGCAGTGCCGGGACAGGGGGCACTGAAGCTTTCTTT.

This clonotype was detected only a few times. This chain uses TRBV29-1 with TRBJ2-5; D is tentatively TRBD1 or TRBD2 (7 bases each). V was pared by 4 bases and J by 2 bases, with 23 bases between. Germline values: CDR1 SQVTM, CDR2 ANQGSEA. The CDR3 runs to 17 residues. CDR3 loop: CSVGLPGGGIIQETQYF. As DNA, the CDR3 is TGCAGCGTTGGCCTACCAGGGGGGGGCATAATACAAGAGACCCAGTACTTC.